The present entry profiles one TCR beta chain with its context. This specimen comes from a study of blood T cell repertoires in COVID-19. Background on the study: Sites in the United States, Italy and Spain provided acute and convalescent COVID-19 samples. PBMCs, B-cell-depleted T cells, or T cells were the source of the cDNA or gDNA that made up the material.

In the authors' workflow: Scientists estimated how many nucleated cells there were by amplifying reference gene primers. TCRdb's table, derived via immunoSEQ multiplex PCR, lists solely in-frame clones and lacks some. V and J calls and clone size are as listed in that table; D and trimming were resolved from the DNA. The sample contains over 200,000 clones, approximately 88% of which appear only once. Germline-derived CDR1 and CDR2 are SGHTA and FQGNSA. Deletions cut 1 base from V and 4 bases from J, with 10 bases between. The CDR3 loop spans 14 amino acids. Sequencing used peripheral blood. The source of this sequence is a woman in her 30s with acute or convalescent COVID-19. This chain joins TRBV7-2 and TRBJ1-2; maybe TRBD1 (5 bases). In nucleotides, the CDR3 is TGTGCCAGCAGCTTAGTGAGACAGCCCTATGGCTACACCTTC. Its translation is CASSLVRQPYGYTF.